Following are 6 T cell receptor beta chains from one sample sequenced in a study of shared clonotypes between healthy human individuals. Assay used: immunoSEQ multiplex PCR; TCRdb lists only in-frame clones, some missing. The sample consists of more than 500,000 clones, approximately 96% of them appearing once. In the naive CD8 group, cells lacked CD45RO and were positively selected for CCR7, so terminally differentiated effector memory CD45RA+ cells were left out. Sequencing input: naive CD8+ T cells sorted from blood. Source of these receptors: a woman aged 30 to 39 in good health.

The gene calls are TRBV4-1 and TRBJ2-5; D unclear. CDR1 MGHRA and CDR2 YSYEKL come from the germline V gene. Trimming pared 0 bases from V and 5 bases from J, leaving 10 bases between. The CDR3 has 14 residues. The CDR3 here is CASSQDRGWETQYF. The CDR3 DNA follows: TGCGCCAGCAGCCAAGATCGAGGTTGGGAGACCCAGTACTTC.

This clone has only one observation. V and J are TRBV28 and TRBJ2-7; TRBD1 matches at 9 bases. Per the germline V gene, CDR1 is MDHEN and CDR2 is SYDVKM. CDR3 length: 16 amino acids. The junction had 8 bases not matched to a gene; V was cut back by 2 bases and J by 3 bases. Here the CDR3 reads CASSLEVGQGLYEQYF. In nucleotides, the CDR3 is TGTGCCAGCAGTTTAGAGGTCGGACAGGGGCTCTACGAGCAGTACTTC.

V and J are TRBV29-1 and TRBJ2-7; 8 nucleotides line up with TRBD1. The CDR3 runs 13 residues. Unmatched junction bases numbered 6, after V lost 5 bases and J lost 3 bases. Germline values: CDR1 SQVTM, CDR2 ANQGSEA. In nucleotides, the CDR3 is TGCAGCGTTTCCGGGACAGGTGGCTACGAGCAGTACTTC. Its protein product is CSVSGTGGYEQYF.

The chain is built from TRBV19 and TRBJ2-7; D is unresolved. Germline V gene lookup returns CDR1 LNHDA and CDR2 SQIVND (reference sequence). The CDR3 consists of 16 residues. V lost 0 bases to trimming and J lost 5 bases, with 17 bases between them. The CDR3, as DNA: TGTGCCAGTAGTATAGAACCGTGGAGTGGTTCGAACGAGCAGTACTTC. Translating gives CASSIEPWSGSNEQYF.

The rearrangement links TRBV2 to TRBJ2-1; no definite D call. This CDR3 comprises 13 residues. V lost 6 bases and J 14 bases, leaving 20 bases between the germline ends. Germline CDR1 reads SNHLY; CDR2 reads FYNNEI. CDR3 nucleotides: TGTGCCAGCAGAGATAGGGTGCTGCCCCTTGAGTTCTTC. This sequence encodes CASRDRVLPLEFF.

The V call is TRBV9, the J call TRBJ2-1, with 11 bases lining up with TRBD2. Germline V lookup: CDR1 SGDLS, CDR2 YYNGEE. The CDR3 is 15 amino acids. V shed 3 bases and J 4 bases; nucleotides not matched to a gene: 3. The CDR3, as DNA: TGTGCCAGCAGCGCAGGGACTAGCGGTTACAATGAGCAGTTCTTC. Translating it yields CASSAGTSGYNEQFF.